This T cell receptor (beta chain) was captured by sequencing in a study of blood T cell repertoires in COVID-19. As for the study in general: Samples came from the United States, Italy and Spain, spanning acute and convalescent COVID-19.

Exposed volunteers were people who met a COVID-19 case within 2 weeks before study entry. Germline loops: CDR1 SQVTM, CDR2 ANQGSEA. CDR3 size: 13 residues. Deletions cut 6 bases from V and 0 bases from J, with 11 bases between. In the authors' workflow: Using reference gene primer amplification, nucleated cell counts were estimated. Only in-frame clones appear in the TCRdb table, and some are missing; sequencing was by immunoSEQ multiplex PCR. V, J and clone size are those of that table, while D and trimming were read from the DNA. The repertoire consists of around 250,000 clones, with roughly 80% occurring once and the leading ten covering less than 5.5%.

The sample comprised PBMCs or T cells enriched from blood (not recorded which). This TCR was sampled from a middle-aged man who had been exposed to COVID-19. This sequence joins TRBV29-1 and TRBJ1-1; D may be TRBD1 (6 bases). CDR3 sequence (DNA): TGCAGCGTGGCTGACAGGATGAACACTGAAGCTTTCTTT. Translating it yields CSVADRMNTEAFF.